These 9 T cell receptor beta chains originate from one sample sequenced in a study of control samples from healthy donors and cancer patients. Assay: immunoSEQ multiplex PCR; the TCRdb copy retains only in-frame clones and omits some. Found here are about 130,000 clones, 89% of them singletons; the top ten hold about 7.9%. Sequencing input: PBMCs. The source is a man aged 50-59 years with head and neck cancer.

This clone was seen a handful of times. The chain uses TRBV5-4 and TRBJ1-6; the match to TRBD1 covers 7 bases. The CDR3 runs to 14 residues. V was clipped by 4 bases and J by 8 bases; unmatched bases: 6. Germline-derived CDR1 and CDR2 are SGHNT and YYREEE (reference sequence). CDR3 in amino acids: CASSGDSRDSPLHF. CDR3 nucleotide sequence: TGTGCCAGCAGCGGGGACAGCAGGGATTCACCCCTCCACTTT.

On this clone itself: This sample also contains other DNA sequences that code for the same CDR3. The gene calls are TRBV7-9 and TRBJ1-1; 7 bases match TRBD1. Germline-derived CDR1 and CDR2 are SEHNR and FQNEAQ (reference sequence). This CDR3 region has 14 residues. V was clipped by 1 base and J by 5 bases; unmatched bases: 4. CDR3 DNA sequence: TGTGCCAGCAGCTTAGGACAGGGAGATACTGAAGCTTTCTTT. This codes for CASSLGQGDTEAFF.

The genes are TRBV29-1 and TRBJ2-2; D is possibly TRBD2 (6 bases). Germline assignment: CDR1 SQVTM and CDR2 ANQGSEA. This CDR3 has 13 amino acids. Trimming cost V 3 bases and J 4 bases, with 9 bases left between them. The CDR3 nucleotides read TGCAGCGTTGACCAGACTAGCACCGGGGAGCTGTTTTTT. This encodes CSVDQTSTGELFF.

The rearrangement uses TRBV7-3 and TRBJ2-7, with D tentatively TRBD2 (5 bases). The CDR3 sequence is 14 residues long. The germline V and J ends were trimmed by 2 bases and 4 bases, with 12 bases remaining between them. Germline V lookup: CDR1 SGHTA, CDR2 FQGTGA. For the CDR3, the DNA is TGTGCCAGCAGCTTATATGGAGGAGGTTACGAGCAGTACTTC. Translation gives CASSLYGGGYEQYF.

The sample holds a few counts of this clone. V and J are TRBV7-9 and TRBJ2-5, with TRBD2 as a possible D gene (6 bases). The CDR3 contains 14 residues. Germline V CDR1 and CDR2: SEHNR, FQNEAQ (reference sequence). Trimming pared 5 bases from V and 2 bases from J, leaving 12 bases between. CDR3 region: CASSRGIFQETQYF. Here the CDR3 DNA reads TGTGCCAGCAGCCGGGGGATCTTTCAAGAGACCCAGTACTTC.

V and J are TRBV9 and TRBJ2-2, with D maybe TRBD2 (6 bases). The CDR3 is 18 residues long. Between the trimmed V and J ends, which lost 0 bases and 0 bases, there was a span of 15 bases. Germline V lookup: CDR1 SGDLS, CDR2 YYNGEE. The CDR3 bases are TGTGCCAGCAGCGTAGGGGGATGGGACTCCCCGAACACCGGGGAGCTGTTTTTT. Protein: CASSVGGWDSPNTGELFF.

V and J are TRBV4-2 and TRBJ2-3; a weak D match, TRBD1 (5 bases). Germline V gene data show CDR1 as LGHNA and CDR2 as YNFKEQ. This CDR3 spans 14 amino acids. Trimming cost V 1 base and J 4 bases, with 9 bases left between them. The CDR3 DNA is TGTGCCAGCAGCCAAGGACAGCCGCCAGATACGCAGTATTTT. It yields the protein CASSQGQPPDTQYF.

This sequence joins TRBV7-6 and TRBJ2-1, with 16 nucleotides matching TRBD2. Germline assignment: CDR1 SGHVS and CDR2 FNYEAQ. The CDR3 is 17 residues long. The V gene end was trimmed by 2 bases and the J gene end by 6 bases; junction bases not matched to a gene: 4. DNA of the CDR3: TGTGCCAGCAGCTTACTCGGGACTAGCGGGAGGGGCAATGAGCAGTTCTTC. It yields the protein CASSLLGTSGRGNEQFF.

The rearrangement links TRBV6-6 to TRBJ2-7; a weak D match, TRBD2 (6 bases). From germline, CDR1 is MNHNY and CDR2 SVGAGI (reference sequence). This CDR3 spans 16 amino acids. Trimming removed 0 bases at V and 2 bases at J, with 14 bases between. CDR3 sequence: CASSYSPSGGTYEQYF. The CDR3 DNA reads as TGTGCCAGCAGTTACTCGCCGTCTGGGGGGACCTACGAGCAGTACTTC.